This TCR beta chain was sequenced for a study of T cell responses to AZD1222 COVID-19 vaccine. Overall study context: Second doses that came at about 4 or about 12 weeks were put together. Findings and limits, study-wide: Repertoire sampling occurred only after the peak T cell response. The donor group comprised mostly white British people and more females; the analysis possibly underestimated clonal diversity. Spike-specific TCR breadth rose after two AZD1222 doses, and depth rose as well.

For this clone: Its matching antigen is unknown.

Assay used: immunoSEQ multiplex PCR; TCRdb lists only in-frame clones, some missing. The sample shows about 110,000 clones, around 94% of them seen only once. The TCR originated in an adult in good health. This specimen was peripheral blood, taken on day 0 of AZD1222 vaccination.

The CDR3 sequence is CASSLSVSGANVLTF. The CDR3 DNA reads TGTGCCAGCAGTTTGTCGGTCTCTGGGGCCAACGTCCTGACTTTC. The V and J genes are TRBV28 and TRBJ2-6; D gene unclear. Trimming shortened V by 3 bases and J by 0 bases, and 6 bases separated the two germline ends. In germline, CDR1 is MDHEN, CDR2 SYDVKM. There are 15 residues in the CDR3.